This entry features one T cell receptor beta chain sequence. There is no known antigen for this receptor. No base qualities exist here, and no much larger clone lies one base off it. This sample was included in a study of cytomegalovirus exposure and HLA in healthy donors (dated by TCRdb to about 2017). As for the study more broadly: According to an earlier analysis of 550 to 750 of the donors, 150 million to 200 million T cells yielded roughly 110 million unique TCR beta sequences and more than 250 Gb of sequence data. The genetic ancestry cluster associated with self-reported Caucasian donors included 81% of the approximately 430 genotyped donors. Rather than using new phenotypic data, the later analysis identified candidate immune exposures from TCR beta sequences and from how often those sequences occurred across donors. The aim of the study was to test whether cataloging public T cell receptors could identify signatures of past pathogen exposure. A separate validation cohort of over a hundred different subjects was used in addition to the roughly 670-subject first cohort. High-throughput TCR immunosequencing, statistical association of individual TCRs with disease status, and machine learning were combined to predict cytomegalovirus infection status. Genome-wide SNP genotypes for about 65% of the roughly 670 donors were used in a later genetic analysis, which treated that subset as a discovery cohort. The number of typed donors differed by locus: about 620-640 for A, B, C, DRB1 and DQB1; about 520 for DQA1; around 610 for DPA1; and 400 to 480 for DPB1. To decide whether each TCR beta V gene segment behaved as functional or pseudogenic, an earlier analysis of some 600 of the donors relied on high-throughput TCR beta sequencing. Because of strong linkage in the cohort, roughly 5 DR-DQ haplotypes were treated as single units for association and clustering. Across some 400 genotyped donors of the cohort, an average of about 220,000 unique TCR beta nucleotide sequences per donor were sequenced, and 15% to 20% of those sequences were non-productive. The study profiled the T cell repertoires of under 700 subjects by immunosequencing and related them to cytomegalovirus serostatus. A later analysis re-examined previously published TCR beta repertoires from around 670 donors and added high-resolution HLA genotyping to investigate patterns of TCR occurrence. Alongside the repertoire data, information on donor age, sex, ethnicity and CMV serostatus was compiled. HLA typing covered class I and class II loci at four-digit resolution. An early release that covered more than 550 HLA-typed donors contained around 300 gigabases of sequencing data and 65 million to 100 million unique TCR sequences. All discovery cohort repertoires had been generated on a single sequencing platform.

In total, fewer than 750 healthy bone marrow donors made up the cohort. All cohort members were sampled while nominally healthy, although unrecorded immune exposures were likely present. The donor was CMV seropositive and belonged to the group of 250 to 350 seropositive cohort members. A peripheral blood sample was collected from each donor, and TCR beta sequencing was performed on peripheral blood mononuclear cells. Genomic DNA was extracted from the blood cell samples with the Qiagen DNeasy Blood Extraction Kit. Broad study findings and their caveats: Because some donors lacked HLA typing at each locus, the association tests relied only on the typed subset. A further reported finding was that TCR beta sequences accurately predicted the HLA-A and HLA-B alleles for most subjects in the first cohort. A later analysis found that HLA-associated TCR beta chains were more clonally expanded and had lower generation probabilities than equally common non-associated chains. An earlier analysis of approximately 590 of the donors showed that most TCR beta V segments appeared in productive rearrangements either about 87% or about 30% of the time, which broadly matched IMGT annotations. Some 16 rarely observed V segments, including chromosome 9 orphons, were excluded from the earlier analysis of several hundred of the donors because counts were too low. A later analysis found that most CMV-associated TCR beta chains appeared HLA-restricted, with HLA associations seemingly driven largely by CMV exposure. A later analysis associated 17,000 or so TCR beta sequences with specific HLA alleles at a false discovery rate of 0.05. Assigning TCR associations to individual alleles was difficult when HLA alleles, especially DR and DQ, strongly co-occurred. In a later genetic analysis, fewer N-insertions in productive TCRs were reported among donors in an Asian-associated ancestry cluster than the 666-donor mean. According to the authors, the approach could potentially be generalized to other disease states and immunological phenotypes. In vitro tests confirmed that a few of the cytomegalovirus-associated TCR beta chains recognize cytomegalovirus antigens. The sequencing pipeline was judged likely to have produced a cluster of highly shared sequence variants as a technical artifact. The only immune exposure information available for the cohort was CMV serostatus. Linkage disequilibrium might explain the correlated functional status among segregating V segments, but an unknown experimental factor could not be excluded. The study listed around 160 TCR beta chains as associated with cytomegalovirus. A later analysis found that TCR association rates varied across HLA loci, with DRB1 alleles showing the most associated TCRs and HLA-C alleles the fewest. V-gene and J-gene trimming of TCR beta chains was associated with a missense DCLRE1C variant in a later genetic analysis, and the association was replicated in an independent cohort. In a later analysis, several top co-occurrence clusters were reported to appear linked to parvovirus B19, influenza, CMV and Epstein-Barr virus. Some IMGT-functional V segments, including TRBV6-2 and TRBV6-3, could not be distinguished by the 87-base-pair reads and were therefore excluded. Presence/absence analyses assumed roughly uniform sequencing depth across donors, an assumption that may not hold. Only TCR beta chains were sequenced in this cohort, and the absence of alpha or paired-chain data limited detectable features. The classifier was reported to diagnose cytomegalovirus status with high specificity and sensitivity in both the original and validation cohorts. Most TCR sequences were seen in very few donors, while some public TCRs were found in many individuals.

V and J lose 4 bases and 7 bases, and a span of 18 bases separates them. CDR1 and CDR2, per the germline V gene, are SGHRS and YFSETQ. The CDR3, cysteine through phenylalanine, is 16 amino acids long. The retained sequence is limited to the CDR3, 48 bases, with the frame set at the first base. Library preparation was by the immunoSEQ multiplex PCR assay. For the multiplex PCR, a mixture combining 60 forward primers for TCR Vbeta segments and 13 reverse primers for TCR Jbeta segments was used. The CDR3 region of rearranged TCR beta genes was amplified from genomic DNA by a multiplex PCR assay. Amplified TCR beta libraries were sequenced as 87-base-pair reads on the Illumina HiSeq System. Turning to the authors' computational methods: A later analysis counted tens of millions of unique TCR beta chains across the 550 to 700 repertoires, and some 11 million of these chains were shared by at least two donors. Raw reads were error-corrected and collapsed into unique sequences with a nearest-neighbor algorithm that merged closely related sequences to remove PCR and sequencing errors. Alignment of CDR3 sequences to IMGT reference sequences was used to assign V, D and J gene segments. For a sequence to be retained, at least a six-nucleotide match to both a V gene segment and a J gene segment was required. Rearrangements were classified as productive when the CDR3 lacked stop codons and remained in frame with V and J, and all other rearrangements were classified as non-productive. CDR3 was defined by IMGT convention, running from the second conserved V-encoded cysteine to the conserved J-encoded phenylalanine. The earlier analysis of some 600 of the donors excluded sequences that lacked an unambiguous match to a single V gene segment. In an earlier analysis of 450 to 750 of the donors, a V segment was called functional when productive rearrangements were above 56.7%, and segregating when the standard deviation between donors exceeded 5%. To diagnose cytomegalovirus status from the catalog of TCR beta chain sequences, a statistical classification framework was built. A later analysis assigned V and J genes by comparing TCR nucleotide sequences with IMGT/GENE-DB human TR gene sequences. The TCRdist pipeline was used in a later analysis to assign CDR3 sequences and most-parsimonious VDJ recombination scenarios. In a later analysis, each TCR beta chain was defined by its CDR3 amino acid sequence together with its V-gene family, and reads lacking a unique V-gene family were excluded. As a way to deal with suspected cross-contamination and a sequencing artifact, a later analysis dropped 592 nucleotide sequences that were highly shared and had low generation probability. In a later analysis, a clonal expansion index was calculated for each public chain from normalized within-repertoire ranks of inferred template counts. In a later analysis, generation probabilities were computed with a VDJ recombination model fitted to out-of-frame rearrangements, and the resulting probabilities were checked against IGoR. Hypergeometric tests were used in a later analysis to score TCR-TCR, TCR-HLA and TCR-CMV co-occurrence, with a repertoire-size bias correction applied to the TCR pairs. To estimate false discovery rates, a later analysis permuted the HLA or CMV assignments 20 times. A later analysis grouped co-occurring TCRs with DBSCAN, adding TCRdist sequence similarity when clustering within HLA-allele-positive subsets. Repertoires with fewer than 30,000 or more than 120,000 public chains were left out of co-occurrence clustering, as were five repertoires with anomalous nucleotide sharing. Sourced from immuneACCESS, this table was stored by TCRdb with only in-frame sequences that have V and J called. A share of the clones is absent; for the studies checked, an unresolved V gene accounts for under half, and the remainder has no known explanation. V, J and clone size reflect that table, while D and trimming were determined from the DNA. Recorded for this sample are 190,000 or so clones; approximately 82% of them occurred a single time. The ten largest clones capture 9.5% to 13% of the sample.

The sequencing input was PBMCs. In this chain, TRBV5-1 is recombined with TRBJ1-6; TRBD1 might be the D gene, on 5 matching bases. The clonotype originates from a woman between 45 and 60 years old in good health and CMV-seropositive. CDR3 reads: CASSPFDGGTNSPLHF. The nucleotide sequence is TGCGCCAGCAGCCCATTCGACGGGGGAACAAATTCACCCCTCCACTTT.